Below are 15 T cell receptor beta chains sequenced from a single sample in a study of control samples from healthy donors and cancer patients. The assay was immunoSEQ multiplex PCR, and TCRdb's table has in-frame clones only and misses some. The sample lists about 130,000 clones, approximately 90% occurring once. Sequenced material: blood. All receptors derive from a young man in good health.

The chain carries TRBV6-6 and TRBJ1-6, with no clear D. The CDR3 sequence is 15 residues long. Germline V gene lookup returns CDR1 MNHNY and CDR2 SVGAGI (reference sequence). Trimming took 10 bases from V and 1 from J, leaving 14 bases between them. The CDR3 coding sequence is TGTGCCACGGATGACGGGAGGTCCTATAATTCACCCCTCCACTTT. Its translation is CATDDGRSYNSPLHF.

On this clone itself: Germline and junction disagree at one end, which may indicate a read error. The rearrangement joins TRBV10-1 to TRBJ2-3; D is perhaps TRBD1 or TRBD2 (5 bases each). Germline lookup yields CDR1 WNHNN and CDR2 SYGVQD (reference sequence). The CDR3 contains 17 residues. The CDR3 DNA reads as TGCGCCAGCAGTGACCCGGGGACCGAGGCAGGCACGGATACGCAGTATTTT. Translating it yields CASSDPGTEAGTDTQYF.

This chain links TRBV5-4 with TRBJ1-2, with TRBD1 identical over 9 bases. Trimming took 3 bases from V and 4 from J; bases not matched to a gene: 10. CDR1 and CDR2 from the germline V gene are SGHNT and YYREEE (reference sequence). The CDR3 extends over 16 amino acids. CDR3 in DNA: TGTGCCAGCAGCTCGGTTGGACAGGGGTCCACCTATGGCTACACCTTC. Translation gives CASSSVGQGSTYGYTF.

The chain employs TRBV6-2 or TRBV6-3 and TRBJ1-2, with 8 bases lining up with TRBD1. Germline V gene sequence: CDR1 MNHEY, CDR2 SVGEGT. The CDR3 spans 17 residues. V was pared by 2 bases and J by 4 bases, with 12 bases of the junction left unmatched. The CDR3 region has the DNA TGTGCCAGCAGTTACGGGCAGGGGGCCCTTTCCAGCTATGGCTACACCTTC. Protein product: CASSYGQGALSSYGYTF.

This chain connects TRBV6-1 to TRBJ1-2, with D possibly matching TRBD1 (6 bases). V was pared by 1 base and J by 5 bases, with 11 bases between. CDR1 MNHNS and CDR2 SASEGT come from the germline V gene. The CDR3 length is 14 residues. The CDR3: CASSEGTVFYGYTF. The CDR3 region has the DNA TGTGCCAGCAGTGAAGGGACAGTATTTTATGGCTACACCTTC.

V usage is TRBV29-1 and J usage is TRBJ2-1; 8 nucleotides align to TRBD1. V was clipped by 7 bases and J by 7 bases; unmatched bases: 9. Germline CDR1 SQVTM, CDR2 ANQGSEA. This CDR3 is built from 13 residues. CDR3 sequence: CSAGTGWDNEQFF. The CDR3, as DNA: TGCAGCGCTGGGACAGGCTGGGATAATGAGCAGTTCTTC.

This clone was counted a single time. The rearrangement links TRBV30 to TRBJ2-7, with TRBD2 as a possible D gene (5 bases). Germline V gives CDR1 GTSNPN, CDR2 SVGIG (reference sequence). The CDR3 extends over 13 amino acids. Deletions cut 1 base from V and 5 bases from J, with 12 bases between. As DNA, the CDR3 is TGTGCCTGGAGTGAGAGTTTGAGGGACGAGCAGTACTTC. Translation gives CAWSESLRDEQYF.

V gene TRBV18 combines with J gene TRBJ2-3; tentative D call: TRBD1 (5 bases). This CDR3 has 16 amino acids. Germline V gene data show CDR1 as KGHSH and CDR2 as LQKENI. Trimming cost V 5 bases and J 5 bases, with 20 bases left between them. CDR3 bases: TGTGCCAGCTCAGCGTACAGGAGTAATATTGGAGATACGCAGTATTTT. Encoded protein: CASSAYRSNIGDTQYF.

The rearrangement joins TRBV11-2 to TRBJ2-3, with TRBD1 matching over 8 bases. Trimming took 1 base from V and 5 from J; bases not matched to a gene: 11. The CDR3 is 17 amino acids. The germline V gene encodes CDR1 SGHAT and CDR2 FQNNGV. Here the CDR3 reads CASSLVGHRGVEDTQYF. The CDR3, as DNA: TGTGCCAGCAGCTTAGTTGGGCACAGGGGGGTGGAAGATACGCAGTATTTT.

DNA for the CDR3: TGTGCCAGTAGTATGGTAGCGGTGGTATCAGATACGCAGTATTTT. It specifies CASSMVAVVSDTQYF. The chain couples TRBV19 to TRBJ2-3; a possible D gene is TRBD2 (6 bases). The ends were cut back, 3 bases at V and 4 bases at J, with 14 bases in the middle. CDR3 size: 15 residues. CDR1 and CDR2 (germline): LNHDA, SQIVND (reference sequence).

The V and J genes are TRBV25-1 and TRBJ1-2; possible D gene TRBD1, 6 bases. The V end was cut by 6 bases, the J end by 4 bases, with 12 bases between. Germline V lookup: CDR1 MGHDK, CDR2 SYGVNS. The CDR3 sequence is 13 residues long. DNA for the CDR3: TGTGCCAGCAGCCATCTGGGGGCCTATGGCTACACCTTC. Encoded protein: CASSHLGAYGYTF.

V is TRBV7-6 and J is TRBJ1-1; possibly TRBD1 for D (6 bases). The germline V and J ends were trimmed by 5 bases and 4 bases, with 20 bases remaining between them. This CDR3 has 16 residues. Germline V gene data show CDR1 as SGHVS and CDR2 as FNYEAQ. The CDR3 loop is CASSQPSGGWVTEAFF. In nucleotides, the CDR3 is TGTGCCAGCAGCCAACCTTCGGGGGGCTGGGTCACTGAAGCTTTCTTT.

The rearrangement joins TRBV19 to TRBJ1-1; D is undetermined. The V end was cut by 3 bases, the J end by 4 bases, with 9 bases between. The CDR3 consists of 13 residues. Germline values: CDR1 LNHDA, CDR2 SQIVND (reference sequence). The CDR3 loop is CASSMGVRTEAFF. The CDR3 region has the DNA TGTGCCAGTAGTATGGGTGTTCGCACTGAAGCTTTCTTT. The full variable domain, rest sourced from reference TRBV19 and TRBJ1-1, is DGGITQSPKYLFRKEGQNVTLSCEQNLNHDAMYWYRQDPGQGLRLIYYSQIVNDFQKGDIAEGYSVSREKKESFPLTVTSAQKNPTAFYLCASSMGVRTEAFFGQGTRLTVV.

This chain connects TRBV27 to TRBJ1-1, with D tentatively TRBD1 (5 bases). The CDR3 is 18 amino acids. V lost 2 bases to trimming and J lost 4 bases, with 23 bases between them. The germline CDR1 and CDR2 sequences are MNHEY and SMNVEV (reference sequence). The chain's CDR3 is CASSLLGRADISSTEAFF. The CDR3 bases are TGTGCCAGCAGTTTACTAGGCAGGGCCGATATTTCAAGCACTGAAGCTTTCTTT.

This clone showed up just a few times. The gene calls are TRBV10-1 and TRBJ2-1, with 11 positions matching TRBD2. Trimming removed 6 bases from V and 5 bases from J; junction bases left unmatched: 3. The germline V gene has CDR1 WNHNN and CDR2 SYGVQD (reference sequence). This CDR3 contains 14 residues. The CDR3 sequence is CASSQGLADNEQFF. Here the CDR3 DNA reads TGCGCCAGCAGCCAGGGACTAGCGGACAATGAGCAGTTCTTC.